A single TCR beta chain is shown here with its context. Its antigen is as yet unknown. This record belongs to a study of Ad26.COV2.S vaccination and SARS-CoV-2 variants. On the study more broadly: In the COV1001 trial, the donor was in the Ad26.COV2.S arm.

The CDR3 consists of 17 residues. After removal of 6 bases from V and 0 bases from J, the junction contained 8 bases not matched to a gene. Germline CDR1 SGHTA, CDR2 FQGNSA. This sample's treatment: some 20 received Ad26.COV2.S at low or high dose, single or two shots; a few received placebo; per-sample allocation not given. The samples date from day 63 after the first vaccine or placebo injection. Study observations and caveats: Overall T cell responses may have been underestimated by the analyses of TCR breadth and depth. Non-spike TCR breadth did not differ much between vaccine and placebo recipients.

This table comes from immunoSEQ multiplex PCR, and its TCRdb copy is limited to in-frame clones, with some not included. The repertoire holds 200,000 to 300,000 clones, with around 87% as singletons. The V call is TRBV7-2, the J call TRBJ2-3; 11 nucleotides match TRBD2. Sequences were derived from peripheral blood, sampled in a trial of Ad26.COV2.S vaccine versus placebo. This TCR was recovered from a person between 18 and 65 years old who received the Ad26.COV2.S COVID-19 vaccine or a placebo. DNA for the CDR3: TGTGCCAGCAGTAATACCGGGACTAGCGGTAGCACAGATACGCAGTATTTT. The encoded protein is CASSNTGTSGSTDTQYF.